These 11 T cell receptor beta chains originate from one sample sequenced in a study of T cells in localized non-small cell lung cancer. Sequenced by immunoSEQ multiplex PCR; TCRdb stores in-frame clones only, minus some. Among 15,000 to 20,000 clones listed, around 86% were seen once. This specimen consisted of peripheral blood, obtained before any cancer treatment. All receptors come from a female donor over 55 with stage I lung adenocarcinoma.

The J gene is TRBJ2-1, the V gene TRBV29-1; D not certain. V gave up 8 bases and J gave up 2 bases, with 7 bases separating them. The germline CDR1 and CDR2 sequences are SQVTM and ANQGSEA. The CDR3 extends over 11 amino acids. CDR3 DNA sequence: TGCAGCTATAAACCCTACAATGAGCAGTTCTTC. Translating it yields CSYKPYNEQFF.

This chain links TRBV6-1 with TRBJ2-7; 8 nucleotides line up with TRBD1. This CDR3 has 15 residues. V lost 4 bases to trimming and J lost 1 base; unmatched junction nucleotides: 6. CDR1 MNHNS and CDR2 SASEGT come from the germline V gene. Here the CDR3 DNA reads TGTGCCAGCAGTGGGAGGGGGACAGGTTCCTACGAGCAGTACTTC. It yields the protein CASSGRGTGSYEQYF.

The chain carries TRBV9 and TRBJ2-7; 7 nucleotides align to TRBD1. In germline, CDR1 is SGDLS, CDR2 YYNGEE. The CDR3 spans 14 residues. Losses at the gene ends were 4 bases for V and 2 bases for J; bases not matched to a gene: 6. CDR3 sequence: CASSPHGTAYEQYF. DNA for the CDR3: TGTGCCAGCAGCCCCCATGGGACAGCCTACGAGCAGTACTTC.

The chain employs TRBV2 and TRBJ1-2; possibly TRBD1 for D (5 bases). The germline V and J ends were trimmed by 2 bases and 2 bases, with 6 bases remaining between them. The CDR3 is made up of 13 amino acids. CDR1 and CDR2 (germline): SNHLY, FYNNEI. CDR3 sequence (DNA): TGTGCCAGCAGTGAAAGGGGCAACTATGGCTACACCTTC. It translates to CASSERGNYGYTF.

The rearrangement uses TRBV6-1 and TRBJ1-6; D gene uncertain. This CDR3 has 13 residues. Trimming stripped 7 bases from V and 7 bases from J, with 11 bases between. Germline CDR1 MNHNS, CDR2 SASEGT. The CDR3 protein is CASTYLLNSPLHF. CDR3 DNA sequence: TGTGCCAGCACCTACCTTTTGAATTCACCCCTCCACTTT.

The rearrangement joins TRBV30 to TRBJ1-1, with D perhaps TRBD1 (6 bases). The CDR3 is made up of 12 amino acids. Trimming pared 3 bases from V and 6 bases from J, leaving 11 bases between. Germline V gene lookup returns CDR1 GTSNPN and CDR2 SVGIG (reference sequence). The CDR3 nucleotides read TGTGCCTGGAGGGGTGGACAGCCTGAAGCTTTCTTT. Translation: CAWRGGQPEAFF.

The rearrangement joins TRBV4-2 to TRBJ2-1; unclear D gene. There are 14 residues in the CDR3. V was shortened by 2 bases and J by 4 bases, with 9 bases between the two germline ends. Germline V gene sequence: CDR1 LGHNA, CDR2 YNFKEQ. The CDR3 region is CASSQMGIYNEQFF. CDR3 in DNA: TGTGCCAGCAGCCAAATGGGAATTTACAATGAGCAGTTCTTC.

The chain links TRBV5-5 to TRBJ2-7, with D perhaps TRBD1 (5 bases). The CDR3 has 14 residues. V was shortened by 3 bases and J by 5 bases, with 15 bases between the two germline ends. Germline V CDR1 and CDR2: SGHKS, YYEKEE (reference sequence). Written as DNA, the CDR3 is TGTGCCAGCAGCTCTGTGGGCAGGGTCCACGAGCAGTACTTC. Translation: CASSSVGRVHEQYF.

The V gene is TRBV5-4, the J gene TRBJ2-3, with a possible D match to TRBD2 (6 bases). Germline-derived CDR1 and CDR2 are SGHNT and YYREEE (reference sequence). This CDR3 has 15 amino acids. The V and J ends lost 2 bases and 3 bases respectively, with 13 bases between them. CDR3 bases: TGTGCCAGCAGCTTTACGGGACTCCAGACAGATACGCAGTATTTT. This encodes CASSFTGLQTDTQYF.

This chain's CDR3 is CASSIGPQTGYGYTF. Here the CDR3 DNA reads TGTGCCAGTAGTATAGGACCTCAAACAGGCTATGGCTACACCTTC. The chain combines TRBV19 with TRBJ1-2, with a possible D match to TRBD1 (5 bases). CDR1 and CDR2 (germline): LNHDA, SQIVND (reference sequence). V was clipped by 1 base and J by 4 bases, with 13 bases between them. This CDR3 has 15 residues.

The CDR3 sequence: CASSLQTGINRGQYF. The CDR3 nucleotides read TGTGCCAGCAGCCTCCAGACAGGGATCAACCGGGGGCAGTACTTC. J is TRBJ2-7 and V is TRBV7-8, with TRBD1 identical over 7 bases. The CDR3 runs 15 residues. Trimming at V came to 5 bases and at J to 9 bases, leaving 16 bases not matched to a gene. CDR1 is SGHVS and CDR2 is FQNEAQ in the germline V gene.